This T cell receptor beta chain derives from a study of cytomegalovirus exposure and HLA in healthy donors. Study information: Earlier, 150 million to 200 million T cells were analyzed, and about 100 million unique TCR beta sequences were found among them.

The CDR3 spans 12 residues. Trimming removed 3 bases at V and 10 bases at J, with 7 bases between. Germline-derived CDR1 and CDR2 are SGHTA and FQGNSA. This clone was observed a few times. The study ran its PCR with 60 Vbeta and 13 Jbeta primers. The method was immunoSEQ multiplex PCR; TCRdb's version includes in-frame clones alone and lacks a portion of them. The sample holds around 130,000 clones; 8% to 9.5% are singletons and the top ten take 5% to 6%. This sequence originates from a man aged 40-49 years in good health and CMV-seronegative. The sequenced material came from PBMCs. The chain recombines TRBV7-2 with TRBJ1-6; D is unresolved. The CDR3, as DNA: TGTGCCAGCAGCTTGAGCGAGTCACCCCTCCACTTT. As protein: CASSLSESPLHF.